This section outlines one T cell receptor (beta chain) sequence together with its context. What this receptor recognizes is not known. An end of the junction does not agree with germline; a read error may underlie this. Libraries were prepared through the immunoSEQ multiplex PCR assay. The multiplex PCR relied on a mix of 60 forward primers for TCR Vbeta segments and 13 reverse primers for TCR Jbeta segments. The CDR3 region of rearranged TCR beta genes was amplified from genomic DNA with a multiplex PCR assay. Amplified TCR beta libraries were sequenced as 87-base-pair reads on the Illumina HiSeq System. In the paper's pipeline: In a later analysis, 77 million or so unique TCR beta chains were counted across the approximately 670 repertoires, and around 11 million of these chains were shared by at least two donors. To remove PCR and sequencing errors, raw reads were error-corrected and collapsed into unique sequences using a nearest-neighbor algorithm that merged closely related sequences. Alignment of CDR3 sequences to IMGT reference sequences was used to assign V, D and J gene segments. For a sequence to be retained, a match of at least six nucleotides was required to both a V gene segment and a J gene segment. Rearrangements were classified as productive when the CDR3 lacked stop codons and remained in frame with V and J, and all other rearrangements were classified as non-productive. Following IMGT convention, CDR3 was defined as the stretch from the second conserved V-encoded cysteine up to the conserved J-encoded phenylalanine. The earlier analysis of about 530 of the donors excluded any sequence lacking an unambiguous match to a single V gene segment. An earlier analysis of a few hundred of the donors called V segments functional above 56.7% productive rearrangements and segregating when the between-donor standard deviation exceeded 5%. A statistical classification framework was built to diagnose cytomegalovirus status from the catalog of TCR beta chain sequences. In a later analysis, TCR nucleotide sequences were compared against IMGT/GENE-DB human TR gene sequences so that V and J genes could be assigned. The TCRdist pipeline was used in a later analysis to assign CDR3 sequences and most-parsimonious VDJ recombination scenarios. In a later analysis, each TCR beta chain was defined by its CDR3 amino acid sequence together with its V-gene family, and reads without a unique V-gene family were excluded. In a later analysis, approximately 640 highly shared, low-generation-probability nucleotide sequences were removed to address suspected cross-contamination and a sequencing artifact. A later analysis calculated a clonal expansion index for each public chain from normalized within-repertoire ranks of inferred template counts. In a later analysis, generation probabilities were computed with a VDJ recombination model fitted to out-of-frame rearrangements, and the resulting probabilities were checked against IGoR. In a later analysis, hypergeometric tests were used to score TCR-TCR, TCR-HLA and TCR-CMV co-occurrence, with a repertoire-size bias correction applied to TCR pairs. A later analysis estimated false discovery rates by permuting HLA or CMV assignments 20 times. In a later analysis, co-occurring TCRs were grouped with DBSCAN, and TCRdist sequence similarity was added when clustering was performed within HLA-allele-positive subsets. For co-occurrence clustering, repertoires with fewer than 30,000 or more than 120,000 public chains were excluded, along with 5 or 6 repertoires with anomalous nucleotide sharing. TCRdb took this table from immuneACCESS and kept in-frame rearrangements with V and J called. Such tables lack part of the clones; where checked against another copy, unresolved V genes explain under half of the gap, and the rest is unexplained. The V and J calls and the clone size are those of that table, but D and trimming were determined from the DNA. This sample's table contains under 100,000 clones. The ten top clones hold roughly 5% of the sample.

This sample was taken from a study of cytomegalovirus exposure and HLA in healthy donors (dated by TCRdb to about 2017). With regard to the full study: An earlier analysis of a few hundred of the donors reported 250 to 350 Gb of sequence data and some 110 million unique TCR beta sequences obtained from roughly 180 million T cells. In the later analysis, no new phenotypic data were used to find candidate immune exposures; instead, reliance was placed on TCR beta sequences and their occurrence across donors. An early release that covered around 590 HLA-typed donors contained 300 to 350 gigabases of sequencing data and about 93 million unique TCR sequences. The study aimed to test whether signatures of past pathogen exposure could be identified by cataloging public T cell receptors. Every repertoire in the discovery cohort had been generated on one and the same sequencing platform. To predict cytomegalovirus infection status, the study brought together high-throughput TCR immunosequencing, statistical association of individual TCRs with disease status, and machine learning. A later genetic analysis took genome-wide SNP genotypes for about 55% of the 666 donors and used that subset as a discovery cohort. On average, roughly 250,000 unique TCR beta nucleotide sequences were sequenced per donor among 398 genotyped donors of the cohort, with roughly 18% of those sequences being non-productive. Of the approximately 400 genotyped donors, approximately 83% fell in the genetic ancestry cluster associated with self-reported Caucasian donors. A few DR-DQ haplotypes were handled as single units for association and clustering because linkage in the cohort was strong. Alongside the repertoire data, information on donor age, sex, ethnicity and CMV serostatus was compiled. To study patterns of TCR occurrence, a later analysis re-analyzed previously published TCR beta repertoires from 550 to 800 donors and added high-resolution HLA genotyping. Both class I and class II loci were covered by HLA typing, at four-digit resolution. The number of typed donors differed by locus: about 620-640 for A, B, C, DRB1 and DQB1; approximately 520 for DQA1; 606 for DPA1; and about 470 for DPB1. Besides the first cohort of more than 650 subjects, a separate validation cohort made up of roughly 120 different subjects was used. Using immunosequencing, the study profiled T cell repertoires from fewer than 700 subjects and related those repertoires to cytomegalovirus serostatus. An earlier analysis of roughly 580 of the donors used high-throughput TCR beta sequencing to judge whether each TCR beta V gene segment behaved as functional or pseudogenic.

The germline V gene encodes CDR1 SGHNT and CDR2 YYREEE (reference sequence). The CDR3 starts with the cysteine, ends with the phenylalanine, and has 13 residues. The CDR3 DNA has 39 bases and is translated from base 1. Paper-wide results and their limitations: Some IMGT-functional V segments, including TRBV6-2 and TRBV6-3, could not be told apart with the 87-base-pair reads, so those segments were excluded. A few of the identified cytomegalovirus-associated TCR beta chains were confirmed in vitro to be specific for cytomegalovirus antigens. A further reported finding was that TCR beta sequences accurately predicted the HLA-A and HLA-B alleles for most subjects in the first cohort. Most CMV-associated TCR beta chains appeared to be HLA-restricted in a later analysis, and the HLA associations seemed to be driven largely by CMV exposure. Cytomegalovirus status was reported to be diagnosed by the classifier with high specificity and sensitivity in both the original and validation cohorts. A later analysis reported that several top co-occurrence clusters appeared linked to parvovirus B19, influenza, CMV and Epstein-Barr virus. In a later analysis, 16,951 TCR beta sequences were associated with specific HLA alleles at a false discovery rate of 0.05. In a later genetic analysis, fewer N-insertions in productive TCRs were reported among donors in an Asian-associated ancestry cluster than the approximately 710-donor mean. This cohort had only TCR beta chains sequenced, and the lack of alpha or paired-chain data limited which features could be detected. The presence/absence analyses assumed that sequencing depth was roughly uniform across donors, and that assumption may not be true. Immune exposure information for the cohort was limited to CMV serostatus. In an earlier analysis of a few hundred of the donors, most TCR beta V segments were observed in productive rearrangements about 90% or about 30% of the time, broadly matching IMGT annotations. HLA typing was unavailable for some donors at each locus, so association tests used only the typed subset. The authors suggested that the approach could potentially be extended to other disease states and immunological phenotypes. When HLA alleles, especially DR and DQ, strongly co-occurred, TCR associations were difficult to assign to individual alleles. A later analysis found that TCR association rates varied across HLA loci, with DRB1 alleles showing the most associated TCRs and HLA-C alleles the fewest. Correlated functional status among segregating V segments might reflect linkage disequilibrium, but an unknown experimental factor could not be ruled out. Most TCR sequences were observed very rarely across donors, whereas some public TCRs were present in many individuals. A later genetic analysis associated a missense DCLRE1C variant with V-gene and J-gene trimming of TCR beta chains, and an independent cohort replicated the association. The sequencing pipeline was judged likely to have produced a cluster of highly shared sequence variants as a technical artifact. In a later analysis, HLA-associated TCR beta chains showed more clonal expansion and lower generation probabilities than non-associated chains that were equally common. The earlier analysis of about 600 of the donors excluded 15 to 20 rarely observed V segments, including chromosome 9 orphons, because counts were too low. The study listed 164 TCR beta chains as associated with cytomegalovirus.

The cohort consisted of some 670 healthy bone marrow donors. At the time of sampling, every cohort member was nominally healthy, though immune exposures that went unrecorded were likely present. The donor tested CMV seronegative, placing the donor among the 300 to 400 seronegative members of the cohort. A peripheral blood sample was provided by each donor, and peripheral blood mononuclear cells were used for TCR beta sequencing. Genomic DNA extraction from the blood cell samples was performed with the Qiagen DNeasy Blood Extraction Kit. The sequence was obtained from a young man in good health and CMV-seronegative. Sample: PBMCs. Recombination connected TRBV5-4 to TRBJ2-7; 5 matching bases give a weak D call of TRBD2. The CDR3 protein sequence reads: CASSLDGNYEQYF. The sequenced DNA: TGTGCCAGCAGTTTGGACGGGAACTACGAGCAGTACTTC.